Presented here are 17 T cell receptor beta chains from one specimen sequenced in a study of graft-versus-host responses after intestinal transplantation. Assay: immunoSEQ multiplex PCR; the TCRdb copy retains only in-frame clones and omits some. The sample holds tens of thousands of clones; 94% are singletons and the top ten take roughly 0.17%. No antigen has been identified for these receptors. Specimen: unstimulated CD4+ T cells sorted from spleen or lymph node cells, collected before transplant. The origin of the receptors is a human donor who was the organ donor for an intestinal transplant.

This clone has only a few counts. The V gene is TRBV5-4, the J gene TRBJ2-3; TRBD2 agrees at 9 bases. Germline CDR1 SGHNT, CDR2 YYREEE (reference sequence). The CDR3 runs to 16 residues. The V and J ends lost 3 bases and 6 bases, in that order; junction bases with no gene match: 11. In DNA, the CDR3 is TGTGCCAGCAGCTCGCCTAGAGCGGGGGGTCTGGATACGCAGTATTTT. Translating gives CASSSPRAGGLDTQYF.

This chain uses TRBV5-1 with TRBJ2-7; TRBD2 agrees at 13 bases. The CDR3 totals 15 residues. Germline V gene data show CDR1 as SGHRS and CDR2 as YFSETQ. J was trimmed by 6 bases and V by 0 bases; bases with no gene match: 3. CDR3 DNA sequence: TGCGCCAGCAGCTTGGAGACTAGCGGGGGGTTCGAGCAGTACTTC. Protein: CASSLETSGGFEQYF.

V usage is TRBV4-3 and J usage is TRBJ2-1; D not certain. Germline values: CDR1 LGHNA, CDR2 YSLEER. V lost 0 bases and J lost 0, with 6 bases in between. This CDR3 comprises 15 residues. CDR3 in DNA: TGCGCCAGCAGCCAAGAGGCGAGCTCCTACAATGAGCAGTTCTTC. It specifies CASSQEASSYNEQFF.

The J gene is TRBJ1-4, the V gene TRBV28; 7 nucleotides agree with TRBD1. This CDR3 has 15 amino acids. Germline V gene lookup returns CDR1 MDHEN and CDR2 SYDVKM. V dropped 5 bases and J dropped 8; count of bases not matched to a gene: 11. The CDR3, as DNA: TGTGCCAGCAGTCCGAGGGACAGTCGAGGCGAAAAACTGTTTTTT. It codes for CASSPRDSRGEKLFF.

CDR3: CASSSGQFNSPLHF. DNA for the CDR3: TGTGCCAGCAGCTCAGGACAGTTTAATTCACCCCTCCACTTT. This chain joins TRBV14 and TRBJ1-6; D is perhaps TRBD1 (6 bases). CDR3 length: 14 residues. Germline CDR1 SGHDN, CDR2 FVKESK. V lost 5 bases and J lost 6, with 11 bases in between.

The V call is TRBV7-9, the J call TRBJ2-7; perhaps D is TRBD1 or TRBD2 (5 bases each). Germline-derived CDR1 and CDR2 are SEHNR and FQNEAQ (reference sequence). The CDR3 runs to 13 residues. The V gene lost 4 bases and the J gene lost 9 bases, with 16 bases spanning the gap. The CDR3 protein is CASSSRDGGRQYF. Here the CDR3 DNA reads TGTGCCAGCAGCTCCCGGGACGGAGGTAGGCAGTACTTC.

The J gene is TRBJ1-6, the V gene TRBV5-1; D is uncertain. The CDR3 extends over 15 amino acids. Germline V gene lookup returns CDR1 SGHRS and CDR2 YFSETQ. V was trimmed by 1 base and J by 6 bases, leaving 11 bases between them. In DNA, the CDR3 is TGCGCCAGCAGCTTGATTTCGGAGATTAATTCACCCCTCCACTTT. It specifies CASSLISEINSPLHF.

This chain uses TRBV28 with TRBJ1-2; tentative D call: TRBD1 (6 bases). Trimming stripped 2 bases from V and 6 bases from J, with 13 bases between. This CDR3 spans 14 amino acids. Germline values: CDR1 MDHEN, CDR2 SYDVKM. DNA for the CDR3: TGTGCCAGCAGTTTAGCGCCCAGGGGTGATGGCTACACCTTC. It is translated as CASSLAPRGDGYTF.

The CDR3 is CASRDDRVVYNSPLHF. The CDR3 DNA follows: TGTGCCAGCAGAGATGACAGGGTAGTATATAATTCACCCCTCCACTTT. The chain carries TRBV2 and TRBJ1-6; 7 nucleotides align to TRBD1. V gave up 6 bases and J gave up 4 bases; unmatched junction bases: 9. CDR3 length: 16 residues. Per the germline V gene, CDR1 is SNHLY and CDR2 is FYNNEI.

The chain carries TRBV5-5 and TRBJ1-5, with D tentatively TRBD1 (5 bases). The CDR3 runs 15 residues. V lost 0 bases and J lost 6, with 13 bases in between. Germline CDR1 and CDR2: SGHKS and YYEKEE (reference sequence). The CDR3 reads CASSLGDGPGQPQHF. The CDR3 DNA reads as TGTGCCAGCAGCTTGGGGGACGGCCCCGGTCAGCCCCAGCATTTT.

CDR3 amino acids: CASSFTGQGDSPLHF. The CDR3 DNA reads TGTGCCAGCAGTTTTACCGGCCAGGGCGATTCACCCCTCCACTTT. The rearrangement links TRBV28 to TRBJ1-6; TRBD1 is a possible D gene (5 bases). CDR1 and CDR2 from the germline V gene are MDHEN and SYDVKM. Trimming took 3 bases from V and 8 from J, leaving 14 bases between them. This CDR3 is built from 15 residues.

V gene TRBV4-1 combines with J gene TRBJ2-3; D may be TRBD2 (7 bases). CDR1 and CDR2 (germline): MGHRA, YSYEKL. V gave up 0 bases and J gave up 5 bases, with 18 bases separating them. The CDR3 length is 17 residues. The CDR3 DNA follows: TGCGCCAGCAGCCAAGAAGGGTGGCGGGGGCAGGGAGATACGCAGTATTTT. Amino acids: CASSQEGWRGQGDTQYF.

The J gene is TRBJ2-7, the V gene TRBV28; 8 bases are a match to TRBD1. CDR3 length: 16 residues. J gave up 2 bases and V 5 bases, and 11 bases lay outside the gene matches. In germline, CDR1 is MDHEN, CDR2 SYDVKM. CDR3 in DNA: TGTGCCAGCAGTATCACCGGGACAGGCCTTGCCTACGAGCAGTACTTC. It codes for CASSITGTGLAYEQYF.

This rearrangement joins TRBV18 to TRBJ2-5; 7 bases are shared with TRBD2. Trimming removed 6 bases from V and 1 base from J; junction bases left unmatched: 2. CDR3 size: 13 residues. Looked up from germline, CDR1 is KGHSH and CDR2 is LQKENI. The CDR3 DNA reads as TGTGCCAGCTCTGCGGGGGTCCAAGAGACCCAGTACTTC. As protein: CASSAGVQETQYF.

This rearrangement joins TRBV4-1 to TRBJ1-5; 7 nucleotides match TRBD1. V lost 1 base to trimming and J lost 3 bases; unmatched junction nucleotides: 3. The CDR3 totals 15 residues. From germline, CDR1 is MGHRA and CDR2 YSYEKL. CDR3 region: CASSQADRDNQPQHF. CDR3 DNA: TGCGCCAGCAGCCAAGCCGACAGGGACAATCAGCCCCAGCATTTT.

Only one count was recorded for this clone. This CDR3 is CASSLGQVNEQYF. The CDR3 DNA reads as TGTGCCAGCAGCTTAGGACAAGTTAACGAGCAGTACTTC. This chain links TRBV11-1 with TRBJ2-7; D call uncertain. Germline-derived CDR1 and CDR2 are SGHAT and FQDESV (reference sequence). The CDR3 extends over 13 amino acids. V was clipped by 1 base and J by 5 bases, with 9 bases between them.

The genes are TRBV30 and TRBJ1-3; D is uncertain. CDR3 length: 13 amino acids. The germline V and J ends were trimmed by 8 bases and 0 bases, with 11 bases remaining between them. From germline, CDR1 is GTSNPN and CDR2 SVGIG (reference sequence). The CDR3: CALGKSSGNTIYF. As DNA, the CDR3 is TGTGCCCTGGGGAAGTCCTCTGGAAACACCATATATTTT.